This T cell receptor beta chain was sequenced during a study of blood T cell repertoires in COVID-19. Overall study context: COVID-19 samples collected from the United States, Italy and Spain covered acute and convalescent phases. Sample material is recorded as cDNA or gDNA derived from T cells, B-cell-depleted T cells, or PBMCs.

Between the trimmed V and J ends, which lost 7 bases and 3 bases, there was a span of 12 bases. This CDR3 has 13 amino acids. As handled by the study authors: Cell counts per sample came from amplifying reference gene primers. Clones were sequenced by immunoSEQ multiplex PCR, and TCRdb holds only the in-frame ones, with some missing. D and trimming were read from the DNA, whereas the V and J calls and clone size are those reported in that table. Of about 190,000 clones in the sample, 78% were seen once. This clonotype was obtained from a woman older than 75 with active or convalescent COVID-19. Sequenced sample: peripheral blood. The chain joins TRBV12-3 or TRBV12-4 to TRBJ1-1; D gene unclear. The CDR3 nucleotides read TGTGCCAGCACCCTGTCAGGTTACACTGAAGCTTTCTTT. Translated, it gives CASTLSGYTEAFF.